Described below is a single T cell receptor (beta chain) sequence and its context. The source of the sample is a study of blood T cell repertoires in COVID-19. Across the study: The analysed material was cDNA or gDNA that came from T cells, B-cell-depleted T cells, or PBMCs.

The V gene's germline CDR1 is SQVTM and CDR2 ANQGSEA. The CDR3 is 14 amino acids. Unmatched junction bases numbered 2, after V lost 4 bases and J lost 1 base. Sequencing was performed with immunoSEQ multiplex PCR; in TCRdb, only in-frame clones are kept and a portion is missing. The sample includes 270,000 or so clones, roughly 85% of them seen just once. This clonotype was sampled from a woman in her twenties or thirties with active or convalescent COVID-19. This chain uses TRBV29-1 with TRBJ2-3; 10 bases are shared with TRBD2. The source material was peripheral blood. The CDR3 loop reads CSVGTSGRTDTQYF. The CDR3 nucleotides read TGCAGCGTTGGGACTAGCGGACGCACAGATACGCAGTATTTT.